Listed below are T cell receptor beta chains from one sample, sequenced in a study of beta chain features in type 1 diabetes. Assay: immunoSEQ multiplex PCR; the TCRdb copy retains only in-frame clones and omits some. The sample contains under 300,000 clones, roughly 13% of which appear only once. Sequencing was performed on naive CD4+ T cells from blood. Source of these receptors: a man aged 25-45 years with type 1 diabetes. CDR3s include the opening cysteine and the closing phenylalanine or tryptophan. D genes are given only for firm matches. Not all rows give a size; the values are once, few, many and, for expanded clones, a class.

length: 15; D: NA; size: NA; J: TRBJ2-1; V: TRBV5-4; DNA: TGTGCCAGCAGAACGGCAGGGTCATCCTACAATGAGCAGTTCTTC; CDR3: CASRTAGSSYNEQFF
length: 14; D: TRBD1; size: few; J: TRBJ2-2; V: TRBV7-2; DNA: TGTGCCAGCAGCGCGGGACAGGGGGCCGGGGAGCTGTTTTTT; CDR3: CASSAGQGAGELFF
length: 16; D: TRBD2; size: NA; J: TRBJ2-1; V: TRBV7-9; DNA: TGTGCCAGCAGCTTATCGGATAGCGGGAGGGTAGGGGAGCAGTTCTTC; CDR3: CASSLSDSGRVGEQFF
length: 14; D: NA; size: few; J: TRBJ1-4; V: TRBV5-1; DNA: TGCGCCAGCAGCTTGGTGGCAGGGAATGAAAAACTGTTTTTT; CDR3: CASSLVAGNEKLFF
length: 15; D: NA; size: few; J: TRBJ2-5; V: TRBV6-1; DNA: TGTGCCAGCACCAGCGGGGACAGGTGGAGGGAGACCCAGTACTTC; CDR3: CASTSGDRWRETQYF
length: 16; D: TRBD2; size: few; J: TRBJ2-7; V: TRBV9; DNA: TGTGCCAGCAGCGTAGAGTCAGCGGGGGGGGCCTACGAGCAGTACTTC; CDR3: CASSVESAGGAYEQYF
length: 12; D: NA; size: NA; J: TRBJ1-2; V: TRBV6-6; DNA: TGTGCCAGCGGGAGGGGTCTCGGTGGCTACACCTTC; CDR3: CASGRGLGGYTF
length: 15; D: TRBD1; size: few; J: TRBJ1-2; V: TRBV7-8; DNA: TGTGCCAGCAGCCCTTTACAGGGGGCGGTGTATGGCTACACCTTC; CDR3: CASSPLQGAVYGYTF
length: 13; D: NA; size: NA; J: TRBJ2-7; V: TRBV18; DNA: TGTGCCAGCTCACCGCGACTAGCCTACGAGCAGTACTTC; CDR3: CASSPRLAYEQYF
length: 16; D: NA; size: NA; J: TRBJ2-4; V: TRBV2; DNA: TGTGCCAGCAGTGACAGACAGATTTTAGCCAAAAACATTCAGTACTTC; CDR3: CASSDRQILAKNIQYF
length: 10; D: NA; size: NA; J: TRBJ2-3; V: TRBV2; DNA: TGTGCCAGCAAGGGGGAAACGCAGTATTTT; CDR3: CASKGETQYF
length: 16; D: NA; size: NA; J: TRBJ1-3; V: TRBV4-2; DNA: TGTGCCAGCAGCCTTAAGATTCGCAGCTCTGGAAACACCATATATTTT; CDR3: CASSLKIRSSGNTIYF
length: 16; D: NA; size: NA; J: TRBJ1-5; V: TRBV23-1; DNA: TGCGCCAGCAGAGTAAGCGGCTTAACAGCCCCGCAGCCCCAGCATTTT; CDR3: CASRVSGLTAPQPQHF
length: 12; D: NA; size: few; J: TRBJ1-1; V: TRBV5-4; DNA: TGTGCCTCCAGCCGGGCGAGGGCCGAAGCTTTCTTT; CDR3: CASSRARAEAFF
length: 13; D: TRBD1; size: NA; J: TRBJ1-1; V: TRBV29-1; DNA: TGCAGCGGTGGACAGGGGGCGAACACTGAAGCTTTCTTT; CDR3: CSGGQGANTEAFF
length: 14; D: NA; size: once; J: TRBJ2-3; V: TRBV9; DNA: TGTGCCAGCAGCGTAGGTGGGGGGTTGGATACGCAGTATTTT; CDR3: CASSVGGGLDTQYF
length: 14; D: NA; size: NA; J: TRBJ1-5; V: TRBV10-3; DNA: TGTGCCATCAGTGAGGGGATGGACTCGCAGCCCCAGCATTTT; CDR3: CAISEGMDSQPQHF
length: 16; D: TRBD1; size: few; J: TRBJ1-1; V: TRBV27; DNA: TGTGCCAGCAGTTCCGGACAGGGTGGGGGGCACACTGAAGCTTTCTTT; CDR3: CASSSGQGGGHTEAFF
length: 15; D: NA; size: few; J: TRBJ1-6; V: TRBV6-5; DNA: TGTGCCAGCACCCCACGGGACACTACCAATTCACCCCTCCACTTT; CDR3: CASTPRDTTNSPLHF
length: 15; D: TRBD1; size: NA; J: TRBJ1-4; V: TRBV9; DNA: TGTGCCAGCAGCAAACGGGACAGGGCTAATGAAAAACTGTTTTTT; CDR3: CASSKRDRANEKLFF
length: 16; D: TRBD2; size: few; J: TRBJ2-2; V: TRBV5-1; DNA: TGCGCCAGCAGCCGTCTTAGCGGGGCGAACACCGGGGAGCTGTTTTTT; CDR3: CASSRLSGANTGELFF
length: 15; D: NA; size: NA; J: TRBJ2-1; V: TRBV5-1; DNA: TGCGCCAGCAGCCGGACGGGGGAGTCCTACAATGAGCAGTTCTTC; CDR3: CASSRTGESYNEQFF
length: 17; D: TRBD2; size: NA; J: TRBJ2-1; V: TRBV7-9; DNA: TGTGCCAGCGAAGGTAGCGGGGGGGCCGGGTCCTACAATGAGCAGTTCTTC; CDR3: CASEGSGGAGSYNEQFF
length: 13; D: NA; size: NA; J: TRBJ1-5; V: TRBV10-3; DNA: TGTGCCATCAGTCAGGACAGAGGACAGCCCCAGCATTTT; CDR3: CAISQDRGQPQHF
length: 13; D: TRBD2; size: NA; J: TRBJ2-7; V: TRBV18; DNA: TGTGCCAGCTTCACTAGCGGGAGCTACGAGCAGTACTTC; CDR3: CASFTSGSYEQYF
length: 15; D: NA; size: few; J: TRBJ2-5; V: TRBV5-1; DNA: TGCGCCAGCAGCGGCAGTCCTCAGGGGCAAGAGACCCAGTACTTC; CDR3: CASSGSPQGQETQYF
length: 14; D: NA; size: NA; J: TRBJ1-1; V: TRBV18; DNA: TGTGCCAGCTCACCAGAGGCAGGGGACATGGAAGCTTTCTTT; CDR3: CASSPEAGDMEAFF
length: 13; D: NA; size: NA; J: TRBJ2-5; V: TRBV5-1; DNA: TGCGCCAGCAGCCCAGGAGGACAAGAGACCCAGTACTTC; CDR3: CASSPGGQETQYF
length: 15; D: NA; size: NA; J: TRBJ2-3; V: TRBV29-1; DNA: TGCAGCGTTGAAAAACTCAGGGAAAGCACAGATACGCAGTATTTT; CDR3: CSVEKLRESTDTQYF
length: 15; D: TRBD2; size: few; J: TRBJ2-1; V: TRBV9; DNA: TGTGCCAGCAGCGCTCAGCGGGGGGGTTTCGGTGAGCAGTTCTTC; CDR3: CASSAQRGGFGEQFF
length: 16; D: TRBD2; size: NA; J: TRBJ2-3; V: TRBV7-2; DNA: TGTGCCAGCAGCCCTATAGCGGGAGAGAGCACAGATACGCAGTATTTT; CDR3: CASSPIAGESTDTQYF
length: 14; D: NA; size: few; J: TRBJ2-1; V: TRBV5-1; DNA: TGCGCCAGCAGCTTTGGTATTAGGGGAAATGAGCAGTTCTTC; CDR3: CASSFGIRGNEQFF
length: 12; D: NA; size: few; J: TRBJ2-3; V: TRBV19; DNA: TGTGCCAGTAGTATGGCGGAAGATACGCAGTATTTT; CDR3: CASSMAEDTQYF
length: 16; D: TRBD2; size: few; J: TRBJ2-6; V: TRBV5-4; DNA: TGTGCCACCGGGGGACTAGCGGGAGCTGGGGCCAACGTCCTGACTTTC; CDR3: CATGGLAGAGANVLTF
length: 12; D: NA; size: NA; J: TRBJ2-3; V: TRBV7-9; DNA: TGTGCCAGCAGCCCTCCCACAGATACGCAGTATTTT; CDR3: CASSPPTDTQYF
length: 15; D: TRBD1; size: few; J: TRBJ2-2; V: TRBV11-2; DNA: TGTGCCAGCAGCTTAAGGGGGCGCGACACCGGGGAGCTGTTTTTT; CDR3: CASSLRGRDTGELFF